This is a list of T cell receptor beta chains from one sample in a study of Graves' ophthalmopathy and Graves' hyperthyroidism. TCRdb recomputed calls from the multiplex PCR reads with MiXCR, one row per CDR3 protein. Of hundreds of thousands of distinct CDR3 sequences listed, roughly two fifths are singletons. Material for sequencing was peripheral blood. Receptors were obtained from an adult man with Graves' ophthalmopathy. Both conserved end residues are part of each CDR3. Each record gives: CDR3 protein, CDR3 DNA, D gene, V gene, clone size, J gene. The D gene is left open where the match is weak. Only some rows state a clone size, as once, few, many or a class for expanded clones.

cdr3_aa: CASRPAGRTNYGYTF
cdr3_nt: TGCGCCAGCAGACCGGCAGGGCGAACTAACTATGGCTACACCTTC
d_call: -
v_call: TRBV5-1
clone_size: few
j_call: TRBJ1-2

cdr3_aa: CASRTGATGELFF
cdr3_nt: TGTGCCAGCCGGACAGGGGCTACCGGGGAGCTGTTTTTT
d_call: TRBD1
v_call: TRBV7-9
clone_size: few
j_call: TRBJ2-2

cdr3_aa: CASSPGTGRARGYTF
cdr3_nt: TGTGCCAGCAGCCCAGGGACAGGGCGAGCGAGGGGCTACACCTTC
d_call: TRBD1
v_call: TRBV7-9
clone_size: once
j_call: TRBJ1-2

cdr3_aa: CASSWDREEQYF
cdr3_nt: TGTGCCAGCAGCTGGGACAGGGAGGAGCAGTACTTC
d_call: TRBD1
v_call: TRBV7-9
clone_size: -
j_call: TRBJ2-7

cdr3_aa: CASSSIRQGAGANVLTF
cdr3_nt: TGTGCCAGCAGTTCCATAAGACAGGGCGCGGGGGCCAACGTCCTGACTTTC
d_call: TRBD1
v_call: TRBV5-4
clone_size: -
j_call: TRBJ2-6

cdr3_aa: CASSQLGTVQTGNTIYF
cdr3_nt: TGTGCCAGCAGCCAACTTGGGACAGTTCAAACTGGAAACACCATATATTTT
d_call: TRBD1
v_call: TRBV14
clone_size: many
j_call: TRBJ1-3

cdr3_aa: CASSYSSGGDSRPYEQYF
cdr3_nt: TGTGCCAGCAGTTACTCGAGCGGAGGGGACTCCCGGCCGTACGAGCAGTACTTC
d_call: -
v_call: TRBV7-9
clone_size: -
j_call: TRBJ2-7

cdr3_aa: CASTPLAGPYNEQFF
cdr3_nt: TGTGCCAGCACTCCACTAGCGGGACCGTACAATGAGCAGTTCTTC
d_call: TRBD2
v_call: TRBV2
clone_size: -
j_call: TRBJ2-1

cdr3_aa: CASSYDSPPYEQYF
cdr3_nt: TGTGCCAGCAGTTACGACAGTCCCCCCTACGAGCAGTACTTC
d_call: -
v_call: TRBV10-3
clone_size: -
j_call: TRBJ2-7

cdr3_aa: CATSDPGAGDANQPQHF
cdr3_nt: TGTGCCACCAGTGACCCAGGGGCAGGGGACGCCAATCAGCCCCAGCATTTT
d_call: -
v_call: TRBV24-1
clone_size: -
j_call: TRBJ1-5

cdr3_aa: CASSSESGTDTGELFF
cdr3_nt: TGTGCCAGCAGTTCCGAAAGCGGGACCGACACCGGGGAGCTGTTTTTT
d_call: TRBD2
v_call: TRBV12-3/TRBV12-4
clone_size: few
j_call: TRBJ2-2

cdr3_aa: CASSSGSITEAFF
cdr3_nt: TGTGCCAGCAGTTCCGGGTCGATCACTGAAGCTTTCTTT
d_call: -
v_call: TRBV10-3
clone_size: many
j_call: TRBJ1-1

cdr3_aa: CASSLVARVRKNTEAFF
cdr3_nt: TGTGCCAGCAGCTTAGTAGCTCGGGTCAGGAAGAACACTGAAGCTTTCTTT
d_call: -
v_call: TRBV11-2
clone_size: few
j_call: TRBJ1-1

cdr3_aa: CASSKTGRETQYF
cdr3_nt: TGTGCCAGCAGCAAGACAGGGCGAGAGACCCAGTACTTC
d_call: TRBD1
v_call: TRBV6-6
clone_size: -
j_call: TRBJ2-5

cdr3_aa: CASSADLRNYGYTF
cdr3_nt: TGTGCCAGCAGCGCTGACCTACGTAACTATGGCTACACCTTC
d_call: -
v_call: TRBV9
clone_size: many
j_call: TRBJ1-2

cdr3_aa: CASSARESSYNSPLHF
cdr3_nt: TGTGCCAGCAGTGCCCGGGAGAGCTCCTATAATTCACCCCTCCACTTT
d_call: -
v_call: TRBV25-1
clone_size: once
j_call: TRBJ1-6

cdr3_aa: CASSPTARANTGELFF
cdr3_nt: TGCGCCAGCAGCCCCACGGCCCGTGCTAACACCGGGGAGCTGTTTTTT
d_call: -
v_call: TRBV7-3
clone_size: -
j_call: TRBJ2-2

cdr3_aa: CSVGASGRAGTGELFF
cdr3_nt: TGCAGCGTTGGAGCTAGCGGGAGGGCTGGCACCGGGGAGCTGTTTTTT
d_call: TRBD2
v_call: TRBV29-1
clone_size: few
j_call: TRBJ2-2

cdr3_aa: CSVEQGAGELFF
cdr3_nt: TGCAGCGTTGAACAGGGGGCCGGGGAGCTGTTTTTT
d_call: TRBD1
v_call: TRBV29-1
clone_size: many
j_call: TRBJ2-2

cdr3_aa: CASSLTEKLFF
cdr3_nt: TGTGCCAGCAGCTTAACGGAAAAACTGTTTTTT
d_call: -
v_call: TRBV7-9
clone_size: many
j_call: TRBJ1-4

cdr3_aa: CASNITEETPSSYEQYF
cdr3_nt: TGCGCCAGCAACATAACAGAGGAGACACCTAGCTCCTACGAGCAGTACTTC
d_call: -
v_call: TRBV4-3
clone_size: -
j_call: TRBJ2-7

cdr3_aa: CASSSQGSGEETQYF
cdr3_nt: TGTGCCAGCAGCTCGCAAGGGAGCGGAGAAGAGACCCAGTACTTC
d_call: -
v_call: TRBV9
clone_size: many
j_call: TRBJ2-5

cdr3_aa: CATSRVRDSHTGELFF
cdr3_nt: TGTGCCACCAGCAGGGTCCGGGACAGCCACACCGGGGAGCTGTTTTTT
d_call: TRBD1
v_call: TRBV15
clone_size: many
j_call: TRBJ2-2

cdr3_aa: CASSARADSGKLFF
cdr3_nt: TGTGCCAGCAGTGCTCGGGCCGACTCTGGAAAACTGTTTTTT
d_call: -
v_call: TRBV2
clone_size: -
j_call: TRBJ1-4

cdr3_aa: CASSLAGTTRDTGELFF
cdr3_nt: TGTGCCAGCAGCTTAGCCGGGACAACACGTGACACCGGGGAGCTGTTTTTT
d_call: -
v_call: TRBV7-9
clone_size: few
j_call: TRBJ2-2

cdr3_aa: CASTRGRSNEKLFF
cdr3_nt: TGTGCCAGCACCCGAGGACGGTCGAATGAAAAACTGTTTTTT
d_call: -
v_call: TRBV2
clone_size: many
j_call: TRBJ1-4

cdr3_aa: CASSLGQGSFQETQYF
cdr3_nt: TGTGCCAGCAGCCTCGGGCAGGGGAGCTTCCAAGAGACCCAGTACTTC
d_call: -
v_call: TRBV6-6
clone_size: few
j_call: TRBJ2-5

cdr3_aa: CASSPGSSGGYEQYF
cdr3_nt: TGTGCCAGCAGCCCTGGGTCTAGTGGGGGATACGAGCAGTACTTC
d_call: -
v_call: TRBV9
clone_size: -
j_call: TRBJ2-7

cdr3_aa: CSATGTGILNQPQHF
cdr3_nt: TGCAGTGCAACCGGGACAGGGATCCTGAATCAGCCCCAGCATTTT
d_call: TRBD1
v_call: TRBV20-1
clone_size: -
j_call: TRBJ1-5

cdr3_aa: CSATGTGYETQYF
cdr3_nt: TGCAGTGCTACCGGGACAGGGTACGAGACCCAGTACTTC
d_call: TRBD1
v_call: TRBV20-1
clone_size: few
j_call: TRBJ2-5

cdr3_aa: CASSQDLGSSYEQYF
cdr3_nt: TGCGCCAGCAGCCAAGATCTGGGCAGCTCCTACGAGCAGTACTTC
d_call: -
v_call: TRBV7-8
clone_size: few
j_call: TRBJ2-7

cdr3_aa: CASSFLEELFF
cdr3_nt: TGTGCCAGTAGTTTTTTGGAAGAGCTGTTTTTT
d_call: -
v_call: TRBV19
clone_size: many
j_call: TRBJ2-2

cdr3_aa: CASSHRTGDDEQYF
cdr3_nt: TGCGCCAGCAGTCACCGGACAGGGGACGACGAGCAGTACTTC
d_call: TRBD1
v_call: TRBV4-1
clone_size: few
j_call: TRBJ2-7

cdr3_aa: CASRTPNSNYGYTF
cdr3_nt: TGTGCCAGTAGGACCCCAAACTCTAACTATGGCTACACCTTC
d_call: -
v_call: TRBV19
clone_size: -
j_call: TRBJ1-2

cdr3_aa: CASSHRQGAFSPLHF
cdr3_nt: TGTGCCAGCAGTCACCGACAGGGGGCATTCTCACCCCTCCACTTT
d_call: TRBD1
v_call: TRBV12-3/TRBV12-4
clone_size: many
j_call: TRBJ1-6

cdr3_aa: CASSYGTGRNSPLHF
cdr3_nt: TGTGCCAGCAGTTACGGGACAGGGCGAAATTCACCCCTCCACTTT
d_call: TRBD1
v_call: TRBV10-3
clone_size: -
j_call: TRBJ1-6

cdr3_aa: CASSPPGGIRETQYF
cdr3_nt: TGTGCCAGCAGCCCCCCGGGGGGAATTAGAGAGACCCAGTACTTC
d_call: TRBD2
v_call: TRBV7-2
clone_size: -
j_call: TRBJ2-5

cdr3_aa: CASSPYSTGRSTGELFF
cdr3_nt: TGTGCCAGCAGTCCTTACTCGACAGGGCGGAGCACCGGGGAGCTGTTTTTT
d_call: TRBD1
v_call: TRBV25-1
clone_size: -
j_call: TRBJ2-2

cdr3_aa: CSAMGQAQETQYF
cdr3_nt: TGCAGCGCTATGGGACAGGCGCAAGAGACCCAGTACTTC
d_call: TRBD1
v_call: TRBV29-1
clone_size: -
j_call: TRBJ2-5

cdr3_aa: CSVGGGAQETQYF
cdr3_nt: TGCAGTGTTGGCGGGGGGGCTCAAGAGACCCAGTACTTC
d_call: TRBD2
v_call: TRBV20-1
clone_size: -
j_call: TRBJ2-5

cdr3_aa: CSVRQGTANTEAFF
cdr3_nt: TGCAGCGTTAGACAGGGGACAGCAAACACTGAAGCTTTCTTT
d_call: TRBD1
v_call: TRBV29-1
clone_size: -
j_call: TRBJ1-1

cdr3_aa: CASSQGRADTQYF
cdr3_nt: TGTGCCAGCAGCCAAGGCAGGGCAGATACGCAGTATTTT
d_call: -
v_call: TRBV7-3
clone_size: -
j_call: TRBJ2-3

cdr3_aa: CASIRYSGSSYEQYF
cdr3_nt: TGTGCCAGCATACGCTATAGCGGGAGCTCCTACGAGCAGTACTTC
d_call: TRBD2
v_call: TRBV2
clone_size: -
j_call: TRBJ2-7

cdr3_aa: CASSSTGLNSNQPQHF
cdr3_nt: TGTGCCAGTAGTTCGACAGGTCTAAATAGCAATCAGCCCCAGCATTTT
d_call: -
v_call: TRBV19
clone_size: few
j_call: TRBJ1-5

cdr3_aa: CAWSAGRGANYGYTF
cdr3_nt: TGTGCCTGGAGTGCCGGAAGGGGGGCTAACTATGGCTACACCTTC
d_call: -
v_call: TRBV7-9
clone_size: -
j_call: TRBJ1-2

cdr3_aa: CSASGDRGTDTQYF
cdr3_nt: TGCAGCGCAAGCGGGGACCGGGGCACAGATACGCAGTATTTT
d_call: TRBD2
v_call: TRBV29-1
clone_size: -
j_call: TRBJ2-3

cdr3_aa: CASSPSGNGQTQYF
cdr3_nt: TGTGCCAGCAGCCCCAGCGGGAACGGCCAGACCCAGTACTTC
d_call: TRBD2
v_call: TRBV7-2
clone_size: many
j_call: TRBJ2-5

cdr3_aa: CSVEFPTVYGYTF
cdr3_nt: TGCAGCGTTGAGTTTCCGACGGTCTATGGCTACACCTTC
d_call: -
v_call: TRBV29-1
clone_size: many
j_call: TRBJ1-2

cdr3_aa: CASSEVDYGVNF
cdr3_nt: TGTGCCAGCAGTGAGGTGGACTACGGGGTTAACTTC
d_call: -
v_call: TRBV2
clone_size: many
j_call: TRBJ2-5

cdr3_aa: CSASWTANYGYTF
cdr3_nt: TGCAGTGCTAGTTGGACAGCTAACTATGGCTACACCTTC
d_call: -
v_call: TRBV20-1
clone_size: many
j_call: TRBJ1-2

cdr3_aa: CAISRPGGINYGYTF
cdr3_nt: TGTGCCATCAGTCGTCCAGGGGGAATTAACTATGGCTACACCTTC
d_call: TRBD1
v_call: TRBV10-3
clone_size: many
j_call: TRBJ1-2

cdr3_aa: CSAPQSAGGLEQYF
cdr3_nt: TGCAGTGCCCCCCAATCGGCGGGGGGGCTCGAGCAGTACTTC
d_call: TRBD2
v_call: TRBV20-1
clone_size: -
j_call: TRBJ2-7

cdr3_aa: CASSLFSSEQYF
cdr3_nt: TGTGCCAGCAGTTTATTTTCCAGCGAGCAGTACTTC
d_call: -
v_call: TRBV12-3/TRBV12-4
clone_size: -
j_call: TRBJ2-7

cdr3_aa: CSVASGAEAFF
cdr3_nt: TGCAGCGTTGCGTCAGGGGCTGAAGCTTTCTTT
d_call: -
v_call: TRBV29-1
clone_size: -
j_call: TRBJ1-1

cdr3_aa: CASSLDTRQGPSYGYTF
cdr3_nt: TGTGCCAGCAGCTTGGACACCCGCCAGGGGCCAAGCTATGGCTACACCTTC
d_call: -
v_call: TRBV11-1
clone_size: -
j_call: TRBJ1-2